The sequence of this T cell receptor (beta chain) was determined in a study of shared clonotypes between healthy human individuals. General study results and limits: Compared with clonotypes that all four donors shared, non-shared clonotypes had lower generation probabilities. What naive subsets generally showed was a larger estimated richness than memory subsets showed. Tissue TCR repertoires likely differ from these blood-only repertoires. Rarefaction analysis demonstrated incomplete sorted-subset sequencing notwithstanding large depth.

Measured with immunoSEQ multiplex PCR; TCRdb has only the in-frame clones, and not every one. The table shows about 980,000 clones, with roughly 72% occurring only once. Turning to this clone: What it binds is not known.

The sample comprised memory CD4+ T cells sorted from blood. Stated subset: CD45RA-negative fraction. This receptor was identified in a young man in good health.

The CDR3 region is CASSRLAGVGELFF. The DNA for the CDR3 is TGCGCCAGCAGCCGTCTAGCGGGAGTCGGGGAGCTGTTTTTT. The chain links TRBV10-1 to TRBJ2-2; TRBD2 agrees at 10 bases. After removal of 6 bases from V and 7 bases from J, the junction contained 5 bases not matched to a gene. The germline V gene encodes CDR1 WNHNN and CDR2 SYGVQD (reference sequence). This CDR3 region has 14 residues.